Below are 4 T cell receptor beta chains sequenced from a single sample in a study of blood T cell repertoires in COVID-19. Sequencing was performed with immunoSEQ multiplex PCR; in TCRdb, only in-frame clones are kept and a portion is missing. The data show 200,000 or so clones, 65% to 85% seen once. The sequencing input was peripheral blood. These TCRs come from a man in his 60s with active or convalescent COVID-19.

The CDR3 reads CSASLTNEKLFF. The DNA for the CDR3 is TGCAGTGCAAGTCTCACTAATGAAAAACTGTTTTTT. J is TRBJ1-4 and V is TRBV20-1; D is ambiguous. Germline CDR1 and CDR2: DFQATT and SNEGSKA (reference sequence). This CDR3 comprises 12 residues. V lost 6 bases, J lost 2 bases, and 7 bases lay in between.

The chain employs TRBV25-1 and TRBJ2-4, with 12 bases aligning to TRBD2. V gave up 0 bases and J gave up 9 bases; unmatched junction bases: 9. The CDR3 totals 17 residues. CDR1 and CDR2 (germline): MGHDK, SYGVNS. The CDR3 DNA reads TGTGCCAGCAGTGAATACAGCCTAGCGGGAGGGAAAGGCATTCAGTACTTC. Its protein product is CASSEYSLAGGKGIQYF. Full variable domain (remainder filled in from reference TRBV25-1 and TRBJ2-4): EADIYQTPRYLVIGTGKKITLECSQTMGHDKMYWYQQDPGMELHLIHYSYGVNSTEKGDLSSESTVSRIRTEHFPLTLESARPSHTSQYLCASSEYSLAGGKGIQYFGAGTRLSVL.

The chain employs TRBV11-2 and TRBJ2-7, with TRBD1 identical over 8 bases. The CDR3 sequence is 14 residues long. The germline V gene has CDR1 SGHAT and CDR2 FQNNGV. The J segment lost 2 bases and the V segment lost 8 bases, leaving 8 bases of the junction unmatched. The chain's CDR3 is CASGRLTGAYEQYF. CDR3 coding DNA: TGTGCCAGCGGACGATTGACAGGGGCCTACGAGCAGTACTTC.

The gene calls are TRBV6-5 and TRBJ2-7, with D perhaps TRBD1 (6 bases). The CDR3 has 15 amino acids. Trimming shortened V by 5 bases and J by 3 bases, and 17 bases separated the two germline ends. Germline CDR1 and CDR2: MNHEY and SVGAGI. CDR3 sequence reads: CASSKSDRFLYEQYF. The CDR3 DNA follows: TGTGCCAGCAGTAAATCGGACAGATTTCTCTACGAGCAGTACTTC.